This TCR beta chain appears in the sequencing data of a study of blood T cells in healthy people across ages. Overall study findings and caveats: Both higher diversity and more naive CD4+ cells marked long-lived donors when set against aged donors.

Extracted total RNA amounted to at least 6 micrograms for each sample. It was with a sample-barcoded 5' primer and a J-beta primer mix that a second PCR of roughly 7 to 12 cycles was run. Via MiXCR, TCRdb re-called the 5' RACE reads, giving one row per CDR3 protein. Of around 710,000 distinct CDR3 sequences in the sample, 43% were seen once. There are 13 residues in the CDR3. Turning to this clonotype: What it binds is not known.

Sequencing was performed on blood. The sequence came from a woman aged 60-75 years in good health. The chain combines TRBV12-3 or TRBV12-4 with TRBJ2-7, with TRBD2 as a possible D gene (6 bases). The DNA end lines up better with TRBJ2-4; the J call may be wrong. The CDR3 sequence is CASSLWEVNIQYF. The CDR3 DNA sequence: TGTGCCAGCAGTTTATGGGAGGTAAACATTCAGTACTTC.